One and the same sample provided the 6 T cell receptor beta chains below, sequenced in a study of shared clonotypes between healthy human individuals. Here immunoSEQ multiplex PCR was the method, and the copy in TCRdb shows in-frame clones only, minus some. The sample contains 1,500,000 or so clones, roughly 96% of which appear only once. Sequenced material: naive CD4+ T cells sorted from blood. Subset in this sample: CD45RA+ positively selected. The origin of the receptors is a man under 40 in good health.

The V call is TRBV9, the J call TRBJ1-1; a weak D match, TRBD1 (5 bases). The V end lost 3 bases, the J end lost 4 bases, and 16 bases lay between the germline ends. This CDR3 is 15 amino acids long. Per the germline V gene, CDR1 is SGDLS and CDR2 is YYNGEE. The CDR3 region has the DNA TGTGCCAGCAGCGCCCAAGGGGTCAGAGGCACTGAAGCTTTCTTT. Protein sequence: CASSAQGVRGTEAFF. Complete variable domain (other parts from reference TRBV9 and TRBJ1-1): DSGVTQTPKHLITATGQRVTLRCSPRSGDLSVYWYQQSLDQGLQFLIQYYNGEERAKGNILERFSAQQFPDLHSELNLSSLELGDSALYFCASSAQGVRGTEAFFGQGTRLTVV.

This CDR3 is CAVRARLAGGRPGSSYEQYF. For the CDR3, the DNA is TGTGCCGTTAGGGCCAGGCTAGCGGGAGGCAGGCCCGGGAGCTCCTACGAGCAGTACTTC. The V gene is TRBV30, the J gene TRBJ2-7; 11 nucleotides match TRBD2. Germline values: CDR1 GTSNPN, CDR2 SVGIG (reference sequence). The CDR3 has 20 residues. The J segment lost 0 bases and the V segment lost 8 bases, leaving 24 bases of the junction unmatched.

The chain uses TRBV7-9 and TRBJ2-5, with unresolved D. The CDR3 extends over 15 amino acids. From germline, CDR1 is SEHNR and CDR2 FQNEAQ (reference sequence). Trimming left V 2 bases short and J 4 bases short, with 14 bases between. Here the CDR3 reads CASSLRDSNGETQYF. The CDR3 nucleotides are TGTGCCAGCAGCTTAAGGGATAGTAACGGAGAGACCCAGTACTTC.

This sequence joins TRBV7-8 and TRBJ1-2; 7 positions agree with TRBD1. The V segment lost 1 base and the J segment 2 bases; nucleotides outside the gene matches: 13. The CDR3 has 18 residues. Per germline, CDR1 SGHVS and CDR2 FQNEAQ. CDR3 nucleotides: TGTGCCAGCAGCTTAGGCGGGTCAGGGGGGACTGGGAACTATGGCTACACCTTC. Its translation is CASSLGGSGGTGNYGYTF.

CDR3: CASSAGLAGTGELFF. The CDR3 nucleotides are TGTGCCAGCAGCGCGGGACTAGCGGGCACCGGGGAGCTGTTTTTT. The chain recombines TRBV11-2 with TRBJ2-2; 12 nucleotides line up with TRBD2. V trimming: 5 bases; J trimming: 4 bases; junction bases outside the gene matches: 2. The CDR3 has 15 residues. Germline V CDR1 and CDR2: SGHAT, FQNNGV.

This clone was observed a single time. The junction differs from germline at one of its ends, possibly a read error. The CDR3 nucleotides read TGCGCCAGCAGCTTTCAAGGTAGTTCCTTCGAGCAGTACTTC. Translated, it gives CASSFQGSSFEQYF. V gene TRBV5-1 combines with J gene TRBJ2-7, with D hard to call. Germline V CDR1 and CDR2: SGHRS, YFSETQ. CDR3 length: 14 residues.